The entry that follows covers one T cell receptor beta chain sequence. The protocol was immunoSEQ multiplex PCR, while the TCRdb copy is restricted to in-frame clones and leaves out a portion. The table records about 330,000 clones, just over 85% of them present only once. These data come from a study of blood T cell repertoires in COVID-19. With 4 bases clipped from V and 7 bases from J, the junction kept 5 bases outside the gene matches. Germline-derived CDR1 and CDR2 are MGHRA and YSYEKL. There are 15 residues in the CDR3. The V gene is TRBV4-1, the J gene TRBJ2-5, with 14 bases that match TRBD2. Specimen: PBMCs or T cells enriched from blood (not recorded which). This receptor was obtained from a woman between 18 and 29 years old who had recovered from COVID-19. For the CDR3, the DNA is TGCGCCAGCAGCCCGGGACTAGCGGGGGTAGGGACCCAGTACTTC. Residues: CASSPGLAGVGTQYF.